This TCR beta chain is drawn from a study of blood T cell repertoires in COVID-19. Assay used: immunoSEQ multiplex PCR; TCRdb lists only in-frame clones, some missing. The sample includes 150,000 to 200,000 clones, around nine tenths of them seen just once. After removal of 5 bases from V and 3 bases from J, the junction contained 6 bases not matched to a gene. CDR3 length equals 14 residues. Germline CDR1 is LGHNA and CDR2 is YSLEER. The sequence was collected from a woman between 18 and 30 years old who had recovered from COVID-19. V usage is TRBV4-3 and J usage is TRBJ2-7; 8 positions match TRBD1. The sequencing input was PBMCs or T cells enriched from blood (not recorded which). This CDR3 is CASSARTGSYEQYF. Here the CDR3 DNA reads TGCGCCAGCAGCGCACGGACAGGGAGCTACGAGCAGTACTTC.